The source of this TCR beta chain is a study of blood T cell repertoires in COVID-19. Study as a whole: Italy, Spain and the United States were the sources of the convalescent and acute COVID-19 samples. T cells, B-cell-depleted T cells, or PBMCs provided the cDNA or gDNA that served as material.

Each participant's cohort was designated according to participant-reported clinical history. Between the trimmed V and J ends, which lost 3 bases and 1 base, there was a span of 16 bases. Germline CDR1 WSHSY, CDR2 SAAADI. There are 16 residues in the CDR3. As originally analysed: Using reference gene primer amplification, nucleated cell counts were estimated. The assay was immunoSEQ multiplex PCR, and TCRdb's table has in-frame clones only and misses some. The DNA was the basis for D and trimming; V, J and clone size are from that table. The sample records 200,000 to 300,000 clones, roughly 86% being singletons.

This TCR was sampled from a woman aged 25 to 45 with acute COVID-19. The chain has TRBV10-2 and TRBJ2-7, with D possibly TRBD1 on 6 matching bases. The sequenced sample was PBMCs or T cells enriched from blood (not recorded which). For the CDR3, the DNA is TGCGCCAGCAGTGATGGGGGCATCAAATTGTCCTACGAGCAGTACTTC. As protein: CASSDGGIKLSYEQYF.